One T cell receptor beta chain is described in this entry. The record originates from a study of patients and donors after allogeneic stem cell transplantation. TCRdb recomputed calls from the RT-PCR reads with MiXCR, one row per CDR3 protein. This table has about 110,000 distinct CDR3 sequences, around 38% appearing once. This TCR derives from a human donor who was either an allogeneic HSCT recipient or a stem cell or donor lymphocyte infusion donor (not recorded which). It is not recorded whose cells these are; they may come from a transplant donor. Material for sequencing was blood, either unsorted or a sorted T cell fraction (not recorded which).

The CDR3 region is CASSPSQGPEKLFF. CDR3 DNA sequence: TGTGCCAGCAGCCCTAGCCAAGGGCCCGAAAAACTGTTTTTT. This sequence joins TRBV3-1 and TRBJ1-4, with D uncertain. Between the trimmed V and J ends, which lost 4 bases and 8 bases, there was a span of 14 bases. CDR1 and CDR2 (germline): LGHDT, YNNKEL (reference sequence). This CDR3 has 14 residues.